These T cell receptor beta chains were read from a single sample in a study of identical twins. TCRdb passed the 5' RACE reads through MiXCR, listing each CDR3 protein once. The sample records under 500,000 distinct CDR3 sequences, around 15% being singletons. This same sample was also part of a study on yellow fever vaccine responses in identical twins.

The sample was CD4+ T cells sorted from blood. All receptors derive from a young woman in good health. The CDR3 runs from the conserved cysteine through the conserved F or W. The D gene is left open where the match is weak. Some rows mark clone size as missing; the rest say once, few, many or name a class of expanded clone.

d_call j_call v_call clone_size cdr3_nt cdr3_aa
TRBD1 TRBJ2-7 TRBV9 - TGTGCCAGCAGCGTACGGGACAGCTCCTACGAGCAGTACTTC CASSVRDSSYEQYF
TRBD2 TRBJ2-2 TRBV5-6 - TGTGCCAGCAGCCTCCATCGCGGGAGTTTTAACACCGGGGAGCTGTTTTTT CASSLHRGSFNTGELFF
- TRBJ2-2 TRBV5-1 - TGCGCCAGCAGCTTGTCTAATGGGGGATCGTCCGGGGAGCTGTTTTTT CASSLSNGGSSGELFF
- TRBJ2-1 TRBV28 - TGTGCCAGCAGTTTACCGGGAGATTACAATGAGCAGTTCTTC CASSLPGDYNEQFF
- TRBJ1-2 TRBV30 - TGTGCCTGGACAGGGAATGGCTACACCTTC CAWTGNGYTF
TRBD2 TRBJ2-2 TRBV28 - TGTGCCAGCAGCACGCGGGGGACTAGCCTCACCGGGGAGCTGTTTTTT CASSTRGTSLTGELFF
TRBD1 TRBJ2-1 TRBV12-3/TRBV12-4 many TGTGCCAGCAGCCTCGGGACAGACAACGGCAATGAGCAGTTCTTC CASSLGTDNGNEQFF
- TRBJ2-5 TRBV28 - TGTGCCAGCAGCAGGGGTTGGGGCGCGGAGACCCAGTACTTC CASSRGWGAETQYF
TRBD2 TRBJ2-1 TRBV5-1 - TGCGCCAGCAGCGTGGGACTAGCGGGACGCGAGCAGTTCTTC CASSVGLAGREQFF
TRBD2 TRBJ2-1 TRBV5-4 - TGTGCCAGCAGCTTGGTAGGGCTAGCGGGAGGCCAATGGTACAATGAGCAGTTCTTC CASSLVGLAGGQWYNEQFF
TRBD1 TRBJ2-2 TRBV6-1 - TGTGCCAGCAGTGGCACAGGGGGCCAGAACACCGGGGAGCTGTTTTTT CASSGTGGQNTGELFF
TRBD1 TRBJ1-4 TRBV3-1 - TGTGCCAGCAGCCCCGGACAGGCCGGTTCGGAAAAACTGTTTTTT CASSPGQAGSEKLFF
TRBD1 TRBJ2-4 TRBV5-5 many TGTGCCAGCAGCGGACAGGGGGTAATGAACATTCAGTACTTC CASSGQGVMNIQYF
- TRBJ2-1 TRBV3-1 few TGTGCCAGCAGCCACAGGATCAATGAGCAGTTCTTC CASSHRINEQFF
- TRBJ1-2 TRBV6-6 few TGTGCCAGCAGCCTCTTGGCAGACTATGGCTACACCTTC CASSLLADYGYTF
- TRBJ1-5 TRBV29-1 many TGCAGCGTTGGCGGAGGACATCAGCCCCAGCATTTT CSVGGGHQPQHF
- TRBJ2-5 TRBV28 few TGTGCCAGCACCCTTGGGAGGAGCCAGTACTTC CASTLGRSQYF
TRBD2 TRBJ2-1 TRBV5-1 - TGCGCCAGCAGCTTGGCGACTAGCGGGTACAATGAGCAGTTCTTC CASSLATSGYNEQFF
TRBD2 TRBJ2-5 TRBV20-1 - TGCAGTGCTAACATCCCGGGACTAGCGGGGGGGCAAGACCAAGAGACCCAGTACTTC CSANIPGLAGGQDQETQYF
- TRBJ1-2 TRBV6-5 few TGTGCCAGCAGTTACGGAACAGACTATGGCTACACCTTC CASSYGTDYGYTF
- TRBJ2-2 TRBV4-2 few TGTGCCAGCAGCCAAGGGGGAAAAGGGGCGAACACCGGGGAGCTGTTTTTT CASSQGGKGANTGELFF
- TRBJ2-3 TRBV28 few TGTGCCAGCAGTTTGGGTGGTGCTCTGACTAGCACAGATACGCAGTATTTT CASSLGGALTSTDTQYF
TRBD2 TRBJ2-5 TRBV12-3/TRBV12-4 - TGTGCCAGCAGGTTTCGGGGGGGGACCTCCCAAGAGACCCAGTACTTC CASRFRGGTSQETQYF
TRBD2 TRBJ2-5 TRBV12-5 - TGTGCTAGTCGAGCTAGCGGGAGGGCAGAGACCCAGTACTTC CASRASGRAETQYF
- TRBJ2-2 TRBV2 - TGTGCCAGCAAGTCAAAACGGGAGGGGGAGCTGTTTTTT CASKSKREGELFF
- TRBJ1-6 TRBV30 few TGTGCCTGGAGTGTACTAGGGACGTCCTTGGGGTCACCCCTCCACTTT CAWSVLGTSLGSPLHF
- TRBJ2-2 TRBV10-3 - TGTGCCATCAGTGAGTCGATGGGACAAAACACCGGGGAGCTGTTTTTT CAISESMGQNTGELFF
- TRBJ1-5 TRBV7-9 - TGTGCCAGCAGCTTTGGGCTGGGGACTTCATATCAGCCCCAGCATTTT CASSFGLGTSYQPQHF
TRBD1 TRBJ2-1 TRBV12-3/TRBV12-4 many TGTGCCAGCAGGATTGTGACAGGGAGTGAGCAGTTCTTC CASRIVTGSEQFF
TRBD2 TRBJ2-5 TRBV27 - TGTGCCAGCAGAGCGGGGGCCGGCAGGGAGACCCAGTACTTC CASRAGAGRETQYF
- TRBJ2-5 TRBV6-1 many TGTGCCAGCAATCGCGACACCGGAGGGACCCAGTACTTC CASNRDTGGTQYF